This is a list of T cell receptor beta chains from one sample in a study of T cells in Graves' hyperthyroidism and ophthalmopathy. TCRdb analysed the multiplex PCR reads with MiXCR anew, one entry per CDR3 protein. Counted here are about 210,000 distinct CDR3 sequences, about 16% occurring once; the ten biggest clones make up 44%. Sequencing was performed on blood. The origin of the receptors is a man aged 40-49 years with Graves' hyperthyroidism. The CDR3 runs from the conserved cysteine through the conserved F or W.

cdr3_aa: CASSPTAGGAGGYTF; cdr3_length: 15; v_call: TRBV28
cdr3_aa: CASSFHAPGRTTPYEQYF; cdr3_length: 18; v_call: TRBV11-2
cdr3_aa: CASSSGLPQSGSPLHF; cdr3_length: 16; v_call: TRBV6-2/TRBV6-3
cdr3_aa: CASTLGTRDTQYF; cdr3_length: 13; v_call: TRBV28
cdr3_aa: CSARAQNYGYTF; cdr3_length: 12; v_call: TRBV20-1
cdr3_aa: CASSLGAGGNQPQHF; cdr3_length: 15; v_call: TRBV7-2
cdr3_aa: CASSIGTGGTEAFF; cdr3_length: 14; v_call: TRBV19
cdr3_aa: CAWSIGTEAFF; cdr3_length: 11; v_call: TRBV30
cdr3_aa: CASSFPPGALFPLHF; cdr3_length: 15; v_call: TRBV28
cdr3_aa: CASSAQGPSGNTIYF; cdr3_length: 15; v_call: TRBV2
cdr3_aa: CASSLSSGGAGLTDTQYF; cdr3_length: 18; v_call: TRBV11-2
cdr3_aa: CSARGGSNQPQHF; cdr3_length: 13; v_call: TRBV20-1
cdr3_aa: CASSYSAVRHEQYF; cdr3_length: 14; v_call: TRBV6-5
cdr3_aa: CASSARGDTEAFF; cdr3_length: 13; v_call: TRBV7-9
cdr3_aa: CASRTDGSYTEKLFF; cdr3_length: 15; v_call: TRBV6-5
cdr3_aa: CASSRIPDSLNYNEQFF; cdr3_length: 17; v_call: TRBV7-9
cdr3_aa: CSASPGNINSPLHF; cdr3_length: 14; v_call: TRBV20-1
cdr3_aa: CASSSAGGLNNEQFF; cdr3_length: 15; v_call: TRBV7-3
cdr3_aa: CASSLGRGTNEQFF; cdr3_length: 14; v_call: TRBV5-1
cdr3_aa: CASSYVVSGADTGELFF; cdr3_length: 17; v_call: TRBV6-2/TRBV6-3
cdr3_aa: CASRTSGGETQYF; cdr3_length: 13; v_call: TRBV6-2/TRBV6-3
cdr3_aa: CASSYQVPGRLFWPQHF; cdr3_length: 17; v_call: TRBV6-9
cdr3_aa: CASSPPLAGWDEQFF; cdr3_length: 15; v_call: TRBV19
cdr3_aa: CASSSSDRPYEQYF; cdr3_length: 14; v_call: TRBV7-9
cdr3_aa: CASSLGRGAGYTF; cdr3_length: 13; v_call: TRBV5-1
cdr3_aa: CASSTSRTENTEAFF; cdr3_length: 15; v_call: TRBV2
cdr3_aa: CASSPGTGRYNEQFF; cdr3_length: 15; v_call: TRBV18
cdr3_aa: CSVKPGTGGHEQYF; cdr3_length: 14; v_call: TRBV29-1
cdr3_aa: CASSIRGDNEQFF; cdr3_length: 13; v_call: TRBV19
cdr3_aa: CASSSNRDRNQPQHF; cdr3_length: 15; v_call: TRBV7-2
cdr3_aa: CASSQEGRLYNEQFF; cdr3_length: 15; v_call: TRBV4-1
cdr3_aa: CSARRQGFTDTQYF; cdr3_length: 14; v_call: TRBV20-1
cdr3_aa: CSATEGRTGELFF; cdr3_length: 13; v_call: TRBV20-1
cdr3_aa: CASSRGRSLEKLFF; cdr3_length: 14; v_call: TRBV19
cdr3_aa: CSARIQSFGNIQYF; cdr3_length: 14; v_call: TRBV20-1
cdr3_aa: CASAFYVNEQFF; cdr3_length: 12; v_call: TRBV6-2/TRBV6-3
cdr3_aa: CASSPTGEPYGYTF; cdr3_length: 14; v_call: TRBV18